This entry is about one T cell receptor beta chain. This record comes from a study of T cell responses to AZD1222 COVID-19 vaccine. Germline V lookup: CDR1 MNHNS, CDR2 SASEGT. This CDR3 has 15 residues. The junction had 6 bases not matched to a gene; V was cut back by 3 bases and J by 5 bases. Sequencing used immunoSEQ multiplex PCR; TCRdb keeps in-frame clones, though not all of them. The sample includes 98,000 or so clones, around nine tenths seen only once; the top ten take approximately 15%. The receptor's source is an adult who received the AZD1222 COVID-19 vaccine. The chain joins TRBV6-1 to TRBJ2-2, with TRBD1 matching 7 bases. Material: peripheral blood, obtained 28 days after the second AZD1222 dose. CDR3 residues: CASSDLGTETGELFF. CDR3 sequence (DNA): TGTGCCAGCAGTGATCTCGGGACAGAGACCGGGGAGCTGTTTTTT.